This T cell receptor (beta chain) was identified in a study of T cells in Graves' hyperthyroidism and ophthalmopathy. Study-level results: In blood, most of the thyroid clonotypes expanded above 0.001 were also present. Prediction of ophthalmopathy progression came a median around 7.1 months pre-onset.

Patients aged 18 to 65 had newly diagnosed hyperthyroidism lasting under 2 months. RNA transcripts yielded amplified TCR beta CDR3 regions. The HTBI primer set drove a first-round RT-PCR of the TCR CDR3. MiXCR was run by TCRdb on the multiplex PCR reads, yielding one entry per CDR3 protein. The table lists approximately 430,000 distinct CDR3 sequences, approximately 14% of them singletons. As regards this clonotype: Its target is not known.

Sequencing used blood. The TCR comes from a woman between 18 and 29 years old with Graves' hyperthyroidism.

For the CDR3, the DNA is TGCAGTGCTAGAGATATGAGCGAGAGCTCCTACGAGCAGTACTTC. It yields the protein CSARDMSESSYEQYF. The V call is TRBV20-1, the J call TRBJ2-7; D remains ambiguous. Trimming removed 0 bases at V and 0 bases at J, with 12 bases between. Looked up from germline, CDR1 is DFQATT and CDR2 is SNEGSKA (reference sequence). The CDR3 is 15 residues long.